The subject of this entry is one T cell receptor (gamma chain). TCRdb processed the reads again with the CATT caller. The data show about 2,800 gamma-chain clones, roughly 28% seen once. The record originates from a study of gamma-delta chains in newborns, infants, children. The CDR3 consists of 16 residues. Germline V gene data show CDR1 as GITISATS and CDR2 as ISYDGTV (reference sequence). After removal of 2 bases from V and 9 bases from J, the junction contained 7 bases not matched to a gene. This TCR was recovered from a child who was a newborn, infant or young child, either healthy, febrile or measles-vaccinated (not recorded which). The chain links TRGV9 to TRGJP. The sequencing sample was made of blood. CDR3 DNA: TGTGCCTTGTGGGAGGCGCGGATGTTGGGCAAAAAAATCAAGGTATTT. It codes for CALWEARMLGKKIKVF.